Reported below is one T cell receptor beta chain. As handled by the study authors: Estimated nucleated cell counts came from reference gene primer amplification. Produced via immunoSEQ multiplex PCR; TCRdb's table is partial and in-frame only. The V and J calls and the clone size are those of that table, but D and trimming were determined from the DNA. Here the sample spans some 240,000 clones, roughly nine tenths being singletons. This record comes from a study of blood T cell repertoires in COVID-19. About the research overall: Whether acute or convalescent, the COVID-19 samples came from the United States, Italy and Spain. T cells, B-cell-depleted T cells, or PBMCs provided the cDNA or gDNA that served as material.

The germline V gene encodes CDR1 SQVTM and CDR2 ANQGSEA. This CDR3 has 12 amino acids. V shed 3 bases and J 7 bases; nucleotides not matched to a gene: 4. Patients of the Seattle cohort, enrolled during active infection, were followed longitudinally. V usage is TRBV29-1 and J usage is TRBJ1-2; 8 bases map to TRBD1. The material sequenced was peripheral blood. The receptor comes from a man aged 55 to 70 with COVID-19, enrolled during active disease. CDR3 nucleotides: TGCAGCGTTGACGCGACAGGGGTTGGCTACACCTTC. It specifies CSVDATGVGYTF.